This T cell receptor (beta chain) derives from a study of blood T cell repertoires in COVID-19. Overall study context: PBMCs, B-cell-depleted T cells, or T cells provided the cDNA or gDNA that made up the material.

In the original processing: Amplification with reference gene primers provided the estimates of nucleated cell counts. This table comes from immunoSEQ multiplex PCR, and its TCRdb copy is limited to in-frame clones, with some not included. D and trimming were read from the DNA, whereas the V and J calls and clone size are those reported in that table. There are 87,000 or so clones in the sample; around 90% occur only once, and around 5% lies in the top ten. V lost 5 bases and J 3 bases, leaving 14 bases between the germline ends. CDR3 size: 15 residues. The germline gives CDR1 SEHNR, CDR2 FQNEAQ (reference sequence).

This chain joins TRBV7-9 and TRBJ1-3; perhaps TRBD1 as D (6 bases). Sequenced input: peripheral blood. The TCR was taken from a man in his forties with acute or convalescent COVID-19. The DNA of the CDR3 is TGTGCCAGCAGCCTGCTAGGGGGTGGTGGAAACACCATATATTTT. It specifies CASSLLGGGGNTIYF. The full variable domain, rest sourced from reference TRBV7-9 and TRBJ1-3, is DTGVSQNPRHKITKRGQNVTFRCDPISEHNRLYWYRQTLGQGPEFLTYFQNEAQLEKSRLLSDRFSAERPKGSFSTLEIQRTEQGDSAMYLCASSLLGGGGNTIYFGEGSWLTVV.